This T cell receptor beta chain was recorded in a study of T cells in Graves' hyperthyroidism and ophthalmopathy. The wider study: Peripheral blood collection took place at initial diagnosis, before any treatment.

Amplification of TCR beta CDR3 regions was performed using RNA transcripts as template. During a first-round RT-PCR of the TCR CDR3, the HTBI primer set was used. Each CDR3 protein gets one entry after TCRdb re-called the multiplex PCR reads with MiXCR. In the table there are around 250,000 distinct CDR3 sequences, about 14% of which are singletons. Uncontrolled infection, other autoimmune disease, pregnancy and lactation each barred patients from inclusion. Blood dates from first hyperthyroidism diagnosis, before any ophthalmopathy symptoms. The CDR3 totals 15 residues. Germline lookup yields CDR1 SGHTA and CDR2 FQGNSA. V dropped 5 bases and J dropped 2 bases, with 13 bases sitting between them. There are many counts of this clonotype.

The chain combines TRBV7-2 with TRBJ2-1; perhaps TRBD1 as D (6 bases). Material for sequencing was blood. This TCR was sampled from a middle-aged woman with Graves' hyperthyroidism that later progressed to Graves' ophthalmopathy. The CDR3 DNA is TGTGCCAGCAGCCCAGACAGGAACACCTACAATGAGCAGTTCTTC. This translates into CASSPDRNTYNEQFF.